Listed here is a single TCR beta chain. The V gene lost 3 bases and the J gene lost 4 bases, with 6 bases spanning the gap. This CDR3 comprises 12 residues. CDR1 is LNHDA, CDR2 SQIVND, per germline (reference sequence). Authors' analysis steps: Nucleated cell number was recorded as an estimate derived from reference gene primer amplification. Sequencing used immunoSEQ multiplex PCR; TCRdb keeps in-frame clones, though not all of them. V, J and clone size reflect that table, while D and trimming were determined from the DNA. The sample yields a few hundred thousand clones, more than 65% seen once. The data belong to a study of blood T cell repertoires in COVID-19. About the study: The origin of the acute and convalescent COVID-19 samples was the United States, Italy and Spain. T cells, B-cell-depleted T cells, or PBMCs supplied cDNA or gDNA.

The TCR originated in a woman under 30 with acute or convalescent COVID-19. Material for sequencing was peripheral blood. The rearrangement links TRBV19 to TRBJ1-2; D not certain. This CDR3 reads CASSMAGYGYTF. In DNA form, the CDR3 reads TGTGCCAGTAGTATGGCAGGCTATGGCTACACCTTC.